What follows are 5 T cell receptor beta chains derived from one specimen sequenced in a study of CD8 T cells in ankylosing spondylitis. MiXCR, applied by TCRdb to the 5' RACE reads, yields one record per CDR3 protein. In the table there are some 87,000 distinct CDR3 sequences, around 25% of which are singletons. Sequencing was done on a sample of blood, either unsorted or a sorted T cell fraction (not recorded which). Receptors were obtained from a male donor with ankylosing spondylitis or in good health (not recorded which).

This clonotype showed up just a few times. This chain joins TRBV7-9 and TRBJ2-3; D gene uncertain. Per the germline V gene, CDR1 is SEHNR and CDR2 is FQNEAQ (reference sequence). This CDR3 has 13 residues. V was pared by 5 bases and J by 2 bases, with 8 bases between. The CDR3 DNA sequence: TGTGCCAGCAGCCCGGACCTCACAGATACGCAGTATTTT. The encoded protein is CASSPDLTDTQYF.

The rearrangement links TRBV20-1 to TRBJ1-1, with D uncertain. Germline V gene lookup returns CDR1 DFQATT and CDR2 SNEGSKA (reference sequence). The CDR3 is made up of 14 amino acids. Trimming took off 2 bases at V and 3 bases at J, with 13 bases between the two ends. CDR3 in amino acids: CSARLGFMHTEAFF. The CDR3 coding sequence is TGCAGTGCTAGATTGGGGTTTATGCACACTGAAGCTTTCTTT.

The CDR3 reads CSVPSAHNEQFF. CDR3 DNA sequence: TGCAGTGTCCCTAGCGCCCACAATGAGCAGTTCTTC. The chain links TRBV20-1 to TRBJ2-1; a possible D gene is TRBD2 (6 bases). The CDR3 runs to 12 residues. The germline gives CDR1 DFQATT, CDR2 SNEGSKA (reference sequence). Trimming left V 7 bases short and J 5 bases short, with 12 bases between.

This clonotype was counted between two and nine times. The CDR3 sequence: CATSDLDSAYGYTF. The CDR3 nucleotides read TGTGCCACCAGTGATTTGGACAGCGCTTATGGCTACACCTTC. V usage is TRBV24-1 and J usage is TRBJ1-2; D may be TRBD1 (5 bases). Germline CDR1 and CDR2: KGHDR and SFDVKD. V was cut by 0 bases and J by 5 bases, with 9 bases left in between. The CDR3 spans 14 residues.

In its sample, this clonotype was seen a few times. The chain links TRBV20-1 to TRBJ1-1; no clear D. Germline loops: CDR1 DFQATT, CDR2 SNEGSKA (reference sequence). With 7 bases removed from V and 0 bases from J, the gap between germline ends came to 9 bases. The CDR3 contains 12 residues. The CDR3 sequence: CSVIRLNTEAFF. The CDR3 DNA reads TGCAGTGTTATCCGCTTGAACACTGAAGCTTTCTTT.